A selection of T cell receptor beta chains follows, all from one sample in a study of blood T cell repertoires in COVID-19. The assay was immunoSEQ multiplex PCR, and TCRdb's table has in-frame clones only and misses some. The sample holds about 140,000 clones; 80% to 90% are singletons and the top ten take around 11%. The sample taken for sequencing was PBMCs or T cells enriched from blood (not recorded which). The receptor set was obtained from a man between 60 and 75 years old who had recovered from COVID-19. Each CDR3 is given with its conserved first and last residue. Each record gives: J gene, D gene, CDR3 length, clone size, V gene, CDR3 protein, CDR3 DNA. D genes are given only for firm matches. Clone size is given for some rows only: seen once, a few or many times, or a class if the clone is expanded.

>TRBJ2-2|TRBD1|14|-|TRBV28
CASSLPDRGGELFF
TGTGCCAGCAGTTTGCCTGACAGGGGCGGGGAGCTGTTTTTT
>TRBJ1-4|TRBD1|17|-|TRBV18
CASSPGQGSRTNEKLFF
TGTGCCAGCTCACCCGGACAGGGGAGTCGAACTAATGAAAAACTGTTTTTT
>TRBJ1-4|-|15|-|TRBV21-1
CASSAQGVANEKLFF
TGTGCCAGCAGCGCTCAGGGGGTGGCTAATGAAAAACTGTTTTTT
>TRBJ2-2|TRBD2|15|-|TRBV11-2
CASSFRTRNTGELFF
TGTGCCAGCAGCTTTAGGACTAGGAATACCGGGGAGCTGTTTTTT
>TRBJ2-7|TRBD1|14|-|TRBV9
CASSVAGTEYEQYF
TGTGCCAGCAGCGTAGCCGGGACAGAGTACGAGCAGTACTTC
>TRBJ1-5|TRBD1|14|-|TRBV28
CASRGQGNNQPQHF
TGTGCCAGCAGAGGACAGGGTAACAATCAGCCCCAGCATTTT
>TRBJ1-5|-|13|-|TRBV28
CASSTVSNQPQHF
TGTGCCAGCAGTACAGTTAGCAATCAGCCCCAGCATTTT
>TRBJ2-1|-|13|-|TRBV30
CAWKDRSYNEQFF
TGTGCCTGGAAGGACAGATCCTACAATGAGCAGTTCTTC
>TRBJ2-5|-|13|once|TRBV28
CASRATRKETQYF
TGTGCCAGCAGGGCTACTAGAAAAGAGACCCAGTACTTC
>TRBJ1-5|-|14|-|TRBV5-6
CASSFGQRDQPQHF
TGTGCCAGCAGTTTCGGACAGCGAGATCAGCCCCAGCATTTT
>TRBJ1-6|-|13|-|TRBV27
CASSLLGRSPLHF
TGTGCCAGCAGTTTACTGGGGCGGTCACCCCTCCACTTT
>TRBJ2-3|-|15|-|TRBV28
CASSHEGGLKDTQYF
TGTGCCAGCAGTCACGAGGGGGGGCTCAAAGATACGCAGTATTTT
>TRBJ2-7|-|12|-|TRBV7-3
CASSPTGHEQYF
TGTGCCAGCAGCCCTACAGGGCACGAGCAGTACTTC
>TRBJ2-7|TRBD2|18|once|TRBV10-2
CASSARLAGGISTSEQYF
TGCGCCAGCAGTGCAAGACTAGCGGGAGGGATCTCTACGTCCGAGCAGTACTTC
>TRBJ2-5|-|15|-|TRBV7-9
CASSSPYEPGETQYF
TGTGCCAGCTCCTCCCCCTATGAGCCGGGGGAGACCCAGTACTTC
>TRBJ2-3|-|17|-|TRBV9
CASSVGGTLSSTDTQYF
TGTGCCAGCAGCGTGGGAGGCACCTTGTCTAGCACAGATACGCAGTATTTT
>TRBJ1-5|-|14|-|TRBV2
CASWARVSNQPQHF
TGTGCCAGCTGGGCCAGGGTGAGCAATCAGCCCCAGCATTTT
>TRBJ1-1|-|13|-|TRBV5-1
CASSPGSRTEAFF
TGCGCCAGCAGCCCGGGGTCTCGTACTGAAGCTTTCTTT
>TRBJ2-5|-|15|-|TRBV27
CASSLLGAGQETQYF
TGTGCCAGCAGTTTATTGGGGGCTGGCCAAGAGACCCAGTACTTC
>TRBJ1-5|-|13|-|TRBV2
CASRRGGSWPQHF
TGTGCCAGCCGGAGGGGGGGATCATGGCCCCAGCATTTT
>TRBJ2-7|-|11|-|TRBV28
CASSRAYEQYF
TGTGCCAGCAGCCGAGCTTACGAGCAGTACTTC
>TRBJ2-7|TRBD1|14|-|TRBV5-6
CASSPSGTAYEQYF
TGTGCCAGCAGCCCCTCCGGGACAGCCTACGAGCAGTACTTC
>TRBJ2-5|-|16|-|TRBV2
CASSERGTGPQETQYF
TGTGCCAGCAGTGAAAGAGGAACAGGACCACAAGAGACCCAGTACTTC
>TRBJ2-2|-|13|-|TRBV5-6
CASGWARGGELFF
TGTGCCAGCGGCTGGGCCCGGGGCGGGGAGCTGTTTTTT
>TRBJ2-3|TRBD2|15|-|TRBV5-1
CASSLEGSGLDTQYF
TGCGCCAGCAGCTTGGAGGGTAGCGGGCTCGATACGCAGTATTTT
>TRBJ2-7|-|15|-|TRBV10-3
CAISVMGGRSYEQYF
TGTGCCATCAGTGTTATGGGAGGCCGCTCCTACGAGCAGTACTTC
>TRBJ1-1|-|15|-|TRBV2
CASSEWPGLGTEAFF
TGTGCCAGCAGTGAGTGGCCAGGGCTAGGCACTGAAGCTTTCTTT
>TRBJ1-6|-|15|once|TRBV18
CASSPKQAYNSPLHF
TGTGCCAGCTCACCAAAACAGGCGTATAATTCACCCCTCCACTTT
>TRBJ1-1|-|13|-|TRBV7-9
CASSRRANTEAFF
TGTGCCAGCAGTCGGCGGGCGAACACTGAAGCTTTCTTT
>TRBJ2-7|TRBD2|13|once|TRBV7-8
CASHSGVNYEQYF
TGTGCCAGCCACAGCGGGGTTAACTACGAGCAGTACTTC
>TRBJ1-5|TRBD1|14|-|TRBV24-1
CATSDPGQGGAQHF
TGTGCCACCAGTGATCCGGGACAGGGGGGAGCCCAGCATTTT
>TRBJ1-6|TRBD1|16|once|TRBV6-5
CASSLRTGGNVSPLHF
TGTGCCAGCAGTTTGAGGACAGGGGGAAATGTATCACCCCTCCACTTT
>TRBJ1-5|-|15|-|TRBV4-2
CASSQGSGENQPQHF
TGTGCCAGCAGCCAAGGGTCCGGGGAAAATCAGCCCCAGCATTTT
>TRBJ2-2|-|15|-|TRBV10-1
CATSTGSANTGELFF
TGCGCCACCTCGACAGGATCTGCGAACACCGGGGAGCTGTTTTTT
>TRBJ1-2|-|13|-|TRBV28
CATGPWGDYGYTF
TGTGCCACCGGCCCGTGGGGAGATTATGGCTACACCTTC
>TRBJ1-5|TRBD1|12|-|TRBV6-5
CASMTGAQPQHF
TGTGCCAGCATGACAGGGGCTCAGCCCCAGCATTTT
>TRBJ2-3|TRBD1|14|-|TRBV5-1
CASSSGQSTDTQYF
TGCGCCAGCAGCTCGGGACAGAGCACAGATACGCAGTATTTT
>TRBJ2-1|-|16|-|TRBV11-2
CASSGPRRGGYNEQFF
TGTGCCAGCAGCGGCCCCCGGAGGGGGGGTTACAATGAGCAGTTCTTC
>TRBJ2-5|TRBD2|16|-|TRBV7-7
CASSFGLAGGIETQYF
TGTGCTAGCAGCTTCGGATTAGCGGGAGGAATCGAGACCCAGTACTTC
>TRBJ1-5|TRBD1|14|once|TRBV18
CASSSGTGNQPQHF
TGTGCCAGCTCATCCGGGACAGGCAATCAGCCCCAGCATTTT
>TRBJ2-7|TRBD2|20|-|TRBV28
CASSQIPSGLAALSSYEQYF
TGTGCCAGCAGCCAGATCCCTTCCGGACTAGCGGCCCTCAGCTCCTACGAGCAGTACTTC
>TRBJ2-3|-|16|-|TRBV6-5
CASSYFGLLATDTQYF
TGTGCCAGCAGTTACTTCGGACTACTTGCCACAGATACGCAGTATTTT
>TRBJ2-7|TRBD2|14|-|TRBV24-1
CATIGLALSYEQYF
TGTGCCACCATAGGACTAGCCCTCTCCTACGAGCAGTACTTC
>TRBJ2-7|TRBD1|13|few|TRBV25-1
CASSEYRGREQYF
TGTGCCAGCAGTGAATACAGGGGGCGCGAGCAGTACTTC
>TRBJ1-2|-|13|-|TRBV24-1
CATSDLDMEGYTF
TGTGCCACCAGTGATTTGGATATGGAGGGCTACACCTTC
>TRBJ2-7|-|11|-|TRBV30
CAYSSRDEQYF
TGTGCCTACTCCTCCCGCGACGAGCAGTACTTC
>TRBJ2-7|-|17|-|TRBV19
CASSQSKSGTSTYEQYF
TGTGCCAGTAGCCAATCAAAGTCCGGGACAAGTACCTACGAGCAGTACTTC
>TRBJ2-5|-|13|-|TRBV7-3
CASSLTREETQYF
TGTGCCAGCAGCTTAACTCGGGAAGAGACCCAGTACTTC
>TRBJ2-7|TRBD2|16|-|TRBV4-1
CASSQDRQRGIFEQYF
TGCGCCAGCAGCCAAGATCGTCAGCGGGGAATATTTGAGCAGTACTTC
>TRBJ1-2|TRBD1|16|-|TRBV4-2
CASSQAGQGQGYGYTF
TGTGCCAGCAGCCAAGCCGGACAGGGTCAAGGCTATGGCTACACCTTC
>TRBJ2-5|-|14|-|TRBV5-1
CASRPVTGGETQYF
TGCGCCAGCAGACCGGTGACGGGCGGGGAGACCCAGTACTTC